Each of the 2 T cell receptor beta chains below was sequenced from the same sample in a study of T cells in Graves' hyperthyroidism and ophthalmopathy. RNA transcripts provided the source from which TCR beta CDR3 regions were amplified. With the HTBI primer set, the TCR CDR3 went through a first round of RT-PCR. MiXCR, run by TCRdb on the multiplex PCR reads, gives a single entry per CDR3 protein. The profile shows a few hundred thousand distinct CDR3 sequences, more than 12% of them singletons. The sequenced sample was blood. These receptors all come from a woman aged 40 to 50 with Graves' hyperthyroidism that later progressed to Graves' ophthalmopathy.

This clonotype turned up a few times. The V gene is TRBV5-1, the J gene TRBJ2-6, with unresolved D. Germline V CDR1 and CDR2: SGHRS, YFSETQ. V lost 5 bases to trimming and J lost 0 bases, with 12 bases between them. The CDR3 runs to 16 residues. The CDR3 reads CASSQRTGSGANVLTF. For the CDR3, the DNA is TGCGCCAGCAGTCAAAGGACCGGCTCTGGGGCCAACGTCCTGACTTTC.

This clonotype was recorded a few times. The chain couples TRBV29-1 to TRBJ2-5, with D possibly being TRBD1 or TRBD2 (5 bases each). Between the trimmed V and J ends, which lost 7 bases and 5 bases, there was a span of 14 bases. The germline gives CDR1 SQVTM, CDR2 ANQGSEA. The CDR3 runs to 12 residues. The CDR3 reads CSAAGTGETQYF. The DNA of the CDR3 is TGCAGCGCTGCCGGGACCGGGGAGACCCAGTACTTC.